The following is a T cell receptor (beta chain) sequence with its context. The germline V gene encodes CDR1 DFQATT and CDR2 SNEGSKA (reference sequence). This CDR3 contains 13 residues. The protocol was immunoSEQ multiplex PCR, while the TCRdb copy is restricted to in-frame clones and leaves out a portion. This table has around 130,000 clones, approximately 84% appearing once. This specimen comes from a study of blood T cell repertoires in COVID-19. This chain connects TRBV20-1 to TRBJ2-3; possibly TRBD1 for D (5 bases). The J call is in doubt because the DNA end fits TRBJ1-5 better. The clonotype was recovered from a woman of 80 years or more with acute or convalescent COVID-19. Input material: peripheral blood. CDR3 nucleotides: TGCAGTGCTAGTGTAGGGGCGGCAGATACGCAGCATTTT. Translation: CSASVGAADTQHF.